Each of the 20 T cell receptor beta chains below was sequenced from the same sample in a study of blood T cell repertoires in COVID-19. Profiled with immunoSEQ multiplex PCR; TCRdb holds only in-frame clones, not every one. The sample has about 200,000 clones; 85% to 90% are singletons. Input material: peripheral blood. The origin of the receptors is a man younger than 35 with active or convalescent COVID-19.

V usage is TRBV4-2 and J usage is TRBJ1-2, with D maybe TRBD1 (6 bases). Per the germline V gene, CDR1 is LGHNA and CDR2 is YNFKEQ. CDR3 length: 12 residues. Trimming shortened V by 1 base and J by 8 bases, and 8 bases separated the two germline ends. CDR3 sequence (DNA): TGTGCCAGCAGCCAAGGGGGGGGCGGCTACACCTTC. This codes for CASSQGGGGYTF.

The chain uses TRBV9 and TRBJ1-4, with D unclear. V gave up 4 bases and J gave up 0 bases, with 7 bases separating them. The CDR3 length is 14 residues. Germline V gene data show CDR1 as SGDLS and CDR2 as YYNGEE. CDR3 protein: CASSIHATNEKLFF. For the CDR3, the DNA is TGTGCCAGCAGCATACACGCAACTAATGAAAAACTGTTTTTT.

This rearrangement joins TRBV7-6 to TRBJ1-1; TRBD1 might be the D (6 bases). Germline V lookup: CDR1 SGHVS, CDR2 FNYEAQ. CDR3 length: 15 residues. V shed 6 bases and J shed 5 bases, with 19 bases lying between them. CDR3 in DNA: TGTGCCAGCAGGGCAATGGGGGGGGCGCATACTGAAGCTTTCTTT. As protein: CASRAMGGAHTEAFF.

The chain employs TRBV6-1 and TRBJ1-2, with D perhaps TRBD1 (6 bases). Trimming stripped 0 bases from V and 4 bases from J, with 9 bases between. The CDR3 runs to 14 residues. Per the germline V gene, CDR1 is MNHNS and CDR2 is SASEGT. The CDR3 DNA sequence: TGTGCCAGCAGTGAAGCGAGGGGGGGCTATGGCTACACCTTC. Translating it yields CASSEARGGYGYTF.

The chain joins TRBV10-2 to TRBJ2-2, with TRBD1 identical over 9 bases. The CDR3 extends over 13 amino acids. V lost 10 bases and J lost 4; bases outside the gene matches: 4. The germline gives CDR1 WSHSY, CDR2 SAAADI. DNA for the CDR3: TGCGCCACGGGACAGGGACCCACCGGGGAGCTGTTTTTT. Its protein is CATGQGPTGELFF.

The chain combines TRBV5-4 with TRBJ1-2, with 8 bases that match TRBD1. Germline values: CDR1 SGHNT, CDR2 YYREEE (reference sequence). CDR3 length: 14 amino acids. Trimming cost V 4 bases and J 4 bases; bases outside gene matches: 6. The CDR3 spells CASSLTGVRYGYTF. As DNA, the CDR3 is TGTGCCAGCAGCCTGACAGGGGTTCGCTATGGCTACACCTTC.

This chain joins TRBV9 and TRBJ2-1; possibly TRBD2 for D (5 bases). Germline V gives CDR1 SGDLS, CDR2 YYNGEE. This CDR3 comprises 15 residues. The V end was cut by 0 bases, the J end by 1 base, with 8 bases between. Here the CDR3 reads CASSVGRSSYNEQFF. The CDR3 region has the DNA TGTGCCAGCAGCGTAGGGAGGTCATCCTACAATGAGCAGTTCTTC.

The CDR3 protein is CASSPTGAGANVLTF. The CDR3 nucleotides are TGTGCCAGCAGTCCAACAGGGGCAGGGGCCAACGTCCTGACTTTC. The gene calls are TRBV6-5 and TRBJ2-6, with 7 bases that match TRBD1. The CDR3 is 15 residues long. CDR1 MNHEY and CDR2 SVGAGI come from the germline V gene. Trimming removed 5 bases from V and 4 bases from J; junction bases left unmatched: 5.

V gene TRBV24-1 combines with J gene TRBJ2-1; the D gene is possibly TRBD1 (7 bases). V gave up 9 bases and J gave up 6 bases, with 20 bases separating them. Germline loops: CDR1 KGHDR, CDR2 SFDVKD. The CDR3 is 15 residues long. CDR3 sequence: CATSHATGEVNEQFF. CDR3 coding DNA: TGTGCCACCTCACACGCCACAGGGGAGGTCAATGAGCAGTTCTTC.

The rearrangement joins TRBV6-2 or TRBV6-3 to TRBJ2-1; D might be TRBD2 (6 bases). The CDR3 runs to 15 residues. Trimming removed 5 bases from V and 5 bases from J, with 16 bases in between. In germline, CDR1 is MNHEY, CDR2 SVGEGT. CDR3 sequence: CASSVTSLRHNEQFF. The CDR3 DNA is TGTGCCAGCAGTGTGACTAGTTTAAGACACAATGAGCAGTTCTTC.

This chain links TRBV24-1 with TRBJ2-1; D ambiguous. The germline CDR1 and CDR2 sequences are KGHDR and SFDVKD. This CDR3 region has 14 residues. The V end was cut by 6 bases, the J end by 0 bases, with 8 bases between. The CDR3 bases are TGTGCCACCAGTATGCCTAACTCCTACAATGAGCAGTTCTTC. It specifies CATSMPNSYNEQFF.

In DNA, the CDR3 is TGTGCCAGCAGTGTAACAGGGCTCTCCACTGAAGCTTTCTTT. Amino acids: CASSVTGLSTEAFF. The chain uses TRBV6-4 and TRBJ1-1; D perhaps matches TRBD1 (6 bases). There are 14 residues in the CDR3. Trimming removed 4 bases at V and 4 bases at J, with 13 bases between. CDR1 is MRHNA and CDR2 is SNTAGT in the germline V gene.

The chain is built from TRBV7-6 and TRBJ1-2; 8 bases are shared with TRBD1. Germline loops: CDR1 SGHVS, CDR2 FNYEAQ. The CDR3 extends over 18 amino acids. V lost 1 base, J lost 5 bases, and 15 bases stayed unmatched. CDR3 residues: CASSLVSDRGPKGYGYTF. CDR3 DNA sequence: TGTGCCAGCAGCTTAGTATCCGACAGGGGACCTAAAGGATATGGCTACACCTTC. Full variable domain (missing parts from reference TRBV7-6 and TRBJ1-2): GAGVSQSPRYKVTKRGQDVALRCDPISGHVSLYWYRQALGQGPEFLTYFNYEAQQDKSGLPNDRFSAERPEGSISTLTIQRTEQRDSAMYRCASSLVSDRGPKGYGYTFGSGTRLTVV.

The V call is TRBV19, the J call TRBJ1-2; D is ambiguous. The ends were cut back, 4 bases at V and 5 bases at J, with 11 bases in the middle. Germline CDR1 and CDR2: LNHDA and SQIVND (reference sequence). The CDR3 spans 13 residues. CDR3 sequence: CASSTRESYGYTF. CDR3 sequence (DNA): TGTGCCAGTAGTACCCGTGAGAGTTATGGCTACACCTTC.

This chain connects TRBV3-1 (or the pseudogene TRBV3-2) to TRBJ1-2, with D possibly matching TRBD1 (5 bases). Looked up from germline, CDR1 is LGHDT and CDR2 is YNNKEL (reference sequence). This CDR3 is built from 15 residues. V gave up 1 base and J gave up 4 bases, with 13 bases separating them. As DNA, the CDR3 is TGTGCCAGCAGCCAAGTTAAGGGGCGCGTCTATGGCTACACCTTC. Amino acid sequence: CASSQVKGRVYGYTF.

This rearrangement joins TRBV10-2 to TRBJ2-5; D unclear. Germline V gene sequence: CDR1 WSHSY, CDR2 SAAADI. There are 15 residues in the CDR3. V dropped 3 bases and J dropped 4 bases, with 15 bases sitting between them. For the CDR3, the DNA is TGCGCCAGCAGTGAAGTTAGTCGAGCAGGAGAGACCCAGTACTTC. Translating it yields CASSEVSRAGETQYF.

The chain uses TRBV15 and TRBJ2-5, with 8 bases that match TRBD1. The CDR3 is 15 amino acids. V lost 0 bases, J lost 5 bases, and 5 bases stayed unmatched. In germline, CDR1 is LNHNV, CDR2 YYDKDF (reference sequence). CDR3 in DNA: TGTGCCACCAGCAGAGACGGACAGGGCGGGGAGACCCAGTACTTC. Residues: CATSRDGQGGETQYF.

The chain couples TRBV15 to TRBJ2-5, with D perhaps TRBD2 (5 bases). With 0 bases removed from V and 9 bases from J, the gap between germline ends came to 11 bases. The V gene's germline CDR1 is LNHNV and CDR2 YYDKDF (reference sequence). This CDR3 is built from 13 residues. In DNA, the CDR3 is TGTGCCACCAGCAGAGATATAAAGGAGGCCCAGTACTTC. As protein: CATSRDIKEAQYF. Looking up the rest from reference TRBV15 and TRBJ2-5 gives the full variable domain: DAMVIQNPRYQVTQFGKPVTLSCSQTLNHNVMYWYQQKSSQAPKLLFHYYDKDFNNEADTPDNFQSRRPNTSFCFLDIRSPGLGDTAMYLCATSRDIKEAQYFGPGTRLLVL.

The V call is TRBV14, the J call TRBJ2-7; 8 nucleotides line up with TRBD1. The germline CDR1 and CDR2 sequences are SGHDN and FVKESK. The CDR3 has 14 residues. V lost 4 bases, J lost 6 bases, and 8 bases stayed unmatched. The CDR3 is CASSRTGHVIEQYF. In nucleotides, the CDR3 is TGTGCCAGCAGCCGGACAGGGCATGTCATCGAGCAGTACTTC.

The chain's CDR3 is CASSSTGNSNQPQHF. CDR3 nucleotides: TGTGCCAGCAGCTCGACAGGCAATAGCAATCAGCCCCAGCATTTT. The chain recombines TRBV7-9 with TRBJ1-5; D is possibly TRBD1 (6 bases). Germline V gene data show CDR1 as SEHNR and CDR2 as FQNEAQ (reference sequence). V dropped 4 bases and J dropped 0 bases, with 10 bases sitting between them. The CDR3 spans 15 residues.